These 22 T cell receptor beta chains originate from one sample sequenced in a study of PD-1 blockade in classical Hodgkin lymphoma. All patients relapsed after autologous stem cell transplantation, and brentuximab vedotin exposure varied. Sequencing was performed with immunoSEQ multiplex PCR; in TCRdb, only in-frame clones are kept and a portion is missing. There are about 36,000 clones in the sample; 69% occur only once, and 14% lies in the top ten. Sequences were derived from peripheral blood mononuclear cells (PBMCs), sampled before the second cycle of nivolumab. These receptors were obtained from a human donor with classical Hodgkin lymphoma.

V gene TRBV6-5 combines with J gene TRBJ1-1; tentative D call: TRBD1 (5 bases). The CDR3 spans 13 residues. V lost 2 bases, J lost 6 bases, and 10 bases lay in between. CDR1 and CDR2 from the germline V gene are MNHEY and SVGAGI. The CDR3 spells CASSYPGLAEAFF. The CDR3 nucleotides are TGTGCCAGCAGTTACCCGGGACTGGCTGAAGCTTTCTTT.

The CDR3 sequence: CSVDAAAKAYNEQFF. CDR3 sequence (DNA): TGCAGCGTTGATGCGGCGGCCAAAGCCTACAATGAGCAGTTCTTC. V gene TRBV29-1 combines with J gene TRBJ2-1; D uncertain. V lost 3 bases, J lost 2 bases, and 14 bases lay in between. Germline CDR1 is SQVTM and CDR2 is ANQGSEA. There are 15 residues in the CDR3.

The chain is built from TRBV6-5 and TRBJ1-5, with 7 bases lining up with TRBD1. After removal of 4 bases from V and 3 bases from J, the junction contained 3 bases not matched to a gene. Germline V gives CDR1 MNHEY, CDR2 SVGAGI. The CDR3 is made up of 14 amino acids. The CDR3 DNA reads TGTGCCAGCAGTTGGGGACAGAACAATCAGCCCCAGCATTTT. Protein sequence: CASSWGQNNQPQHF.

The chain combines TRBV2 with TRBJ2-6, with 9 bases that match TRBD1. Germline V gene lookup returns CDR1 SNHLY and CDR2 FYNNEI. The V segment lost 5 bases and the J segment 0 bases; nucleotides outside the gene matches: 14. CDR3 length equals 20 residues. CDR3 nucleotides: TGTGCCAGCAGTCTAAACAGGGGGCTAAGCTCCGTCTCTGGGGCCAACGTCCTGACTTTC. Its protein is CASSLNRGLSSVSGANVLTF.

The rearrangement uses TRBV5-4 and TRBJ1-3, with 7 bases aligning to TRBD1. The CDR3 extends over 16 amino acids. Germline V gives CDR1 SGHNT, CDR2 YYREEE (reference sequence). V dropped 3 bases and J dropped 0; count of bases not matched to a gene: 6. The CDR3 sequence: CASSSTQGYSGNTIYF. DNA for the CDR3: TGTGCCAGCAGCTCCACACAGGGGTACTCTGGAAACACCATATATTTT.

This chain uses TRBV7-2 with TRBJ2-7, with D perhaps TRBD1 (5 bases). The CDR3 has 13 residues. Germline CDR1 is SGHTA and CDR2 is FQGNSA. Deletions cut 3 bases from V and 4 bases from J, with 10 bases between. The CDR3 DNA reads TGTGCCAGCAGCTTTCAGGGCGCGTACGAGCAGTACTTC. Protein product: CASSFQGAYEQYF.

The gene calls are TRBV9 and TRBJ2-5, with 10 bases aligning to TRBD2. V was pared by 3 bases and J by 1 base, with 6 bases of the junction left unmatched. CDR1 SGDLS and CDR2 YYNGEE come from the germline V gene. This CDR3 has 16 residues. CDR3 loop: CASSEGLAVFQETQYF. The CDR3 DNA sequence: TGTGCCAGCAGCGAAGGACTAGCGGTATTCCAAGAGACCCAGTACTTC.

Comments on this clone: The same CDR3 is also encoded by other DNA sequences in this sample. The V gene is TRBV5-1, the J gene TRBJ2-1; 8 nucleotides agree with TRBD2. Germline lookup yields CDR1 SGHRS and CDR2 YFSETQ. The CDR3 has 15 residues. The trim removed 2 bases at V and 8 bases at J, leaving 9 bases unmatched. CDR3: CASSLVAGGRDEQFF. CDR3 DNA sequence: TGCGCCAGCAGCTTAGTTGCGGGGGGCAGGGATGAGCAGTTCTTC.

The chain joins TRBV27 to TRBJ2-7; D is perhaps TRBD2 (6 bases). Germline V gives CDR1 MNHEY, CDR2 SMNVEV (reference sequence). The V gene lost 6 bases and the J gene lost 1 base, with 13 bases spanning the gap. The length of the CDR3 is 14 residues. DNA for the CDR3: TGTGCCAGCAGCTCTCCGGGAGTTTCCTACGAGCAGTACTTC. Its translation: CASSSPGVSYEQYF.

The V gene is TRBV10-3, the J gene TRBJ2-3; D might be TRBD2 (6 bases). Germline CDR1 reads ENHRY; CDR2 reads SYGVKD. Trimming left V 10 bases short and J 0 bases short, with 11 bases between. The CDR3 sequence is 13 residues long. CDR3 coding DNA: TGTGCCAGCGCGGGGACGAGCACAGATACGCAGTATTTT. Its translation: CASAGTSTDTQYF.

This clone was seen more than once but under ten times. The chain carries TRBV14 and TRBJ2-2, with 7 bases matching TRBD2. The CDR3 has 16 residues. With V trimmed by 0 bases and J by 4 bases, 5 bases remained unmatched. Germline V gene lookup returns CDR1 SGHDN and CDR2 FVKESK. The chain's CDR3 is CASSQEIRGVTGELFF. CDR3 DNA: TGTGCCAGCAGCCAAGAAATTCGGGGGGTCACCGGGGAGCTGTTTTTT.

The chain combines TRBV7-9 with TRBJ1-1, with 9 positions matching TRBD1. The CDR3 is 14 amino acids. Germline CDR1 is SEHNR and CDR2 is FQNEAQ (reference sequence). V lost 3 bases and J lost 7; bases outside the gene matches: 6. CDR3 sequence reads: CASSLRTGDIEAFF. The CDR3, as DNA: TGTGCCAGCAGCTTGAGGACAGGGGATATTGAAGCTTTCTTT.

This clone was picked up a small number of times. The CDR3 here is CASSPGTSGRETQYF. CDR3 bases: TGCGCCAGCAGCCCAGGGACTAGCGGGCGTGAGACCCAGTACTTC. This chain joins TRBV5-1 and TRBJ2-5; 12 nucleotides agree with TRBD2. The CDR3 has 15 amino acids. Germline CDR1 reads SGHRS; CDR2 reads YFSETQ. Germline trimming cut 4 bases from V and 5 bases from J; bases unmatched to any gene: 6.

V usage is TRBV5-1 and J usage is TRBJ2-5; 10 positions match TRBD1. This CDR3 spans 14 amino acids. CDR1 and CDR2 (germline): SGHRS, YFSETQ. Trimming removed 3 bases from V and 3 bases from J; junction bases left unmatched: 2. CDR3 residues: CASSWGQGKETQYF. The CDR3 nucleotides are TGCGCCAGCAGCTGGGGACAGGGGAAAGAGACCCAGTACTTC. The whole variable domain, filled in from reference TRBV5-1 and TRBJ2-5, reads KAGVTQTPRYLIKTRGQQVTLSCSPISGHRSVSWYQQTPGQGLQFLFEYFSETQRNKGNFPGRFSGRQFSNSRSEMNVSTLELGDSALYLCASSWGQGKETQYFGPGTRLLVL.

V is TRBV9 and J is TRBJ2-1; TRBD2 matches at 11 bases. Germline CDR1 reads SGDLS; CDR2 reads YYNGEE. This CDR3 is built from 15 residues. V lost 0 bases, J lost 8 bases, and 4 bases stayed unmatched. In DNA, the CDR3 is TGTGCCAGCAGCGTAGCTAGCGGGGGGCACTATGAGCAGTTCTTC. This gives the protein CASSVASGGHYEQFF.

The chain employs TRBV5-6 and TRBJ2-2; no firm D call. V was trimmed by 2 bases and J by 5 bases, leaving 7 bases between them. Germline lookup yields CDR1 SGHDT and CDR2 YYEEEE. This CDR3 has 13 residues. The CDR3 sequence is CASSFRRTGELFF. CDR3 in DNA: TGTGCCAGCAGCTTCCGGCGAACCGGGGAGCTGTTTTTT.

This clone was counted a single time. CDR3 sequence: CASSPKPGQGTSRYF. DNA of the CDR3: TGTGCCAGCTCACCAAAACCGGGACAGGGGACCAGTCGGTACTTC. The rearrangement links TRBV18 to TRBJ2-7; 10 bases match TRBD1. V lost 2 bases and J lost 12; bases outside the gene matches: 13. Germline V gene sequence: CDR1 KGHSH, CDR2 LQKENI. The CDR3 contains 15 residues.

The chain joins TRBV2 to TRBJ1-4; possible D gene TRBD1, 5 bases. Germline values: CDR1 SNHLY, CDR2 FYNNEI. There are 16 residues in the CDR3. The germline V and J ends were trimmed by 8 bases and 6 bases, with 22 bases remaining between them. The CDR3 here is CASLTQPVGTHEKLFF. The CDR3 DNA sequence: TGTGCCAGCCTGACACAACCCGTCGGGACGCATGAAAAACTGTTTTTT.

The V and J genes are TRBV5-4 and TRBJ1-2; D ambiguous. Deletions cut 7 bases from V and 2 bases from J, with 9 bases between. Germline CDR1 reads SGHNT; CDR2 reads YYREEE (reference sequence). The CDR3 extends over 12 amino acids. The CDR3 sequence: CASGAINYGYTF. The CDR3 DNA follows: TGTGCCAGCGGAGCTATCAACTATGGCTACACCTTC.

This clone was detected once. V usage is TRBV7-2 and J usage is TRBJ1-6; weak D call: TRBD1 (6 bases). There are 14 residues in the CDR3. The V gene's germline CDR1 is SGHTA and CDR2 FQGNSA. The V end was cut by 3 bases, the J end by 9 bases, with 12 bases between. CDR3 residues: CASSFGQRGSPLHF. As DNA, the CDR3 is TGTGCCAGCAGCTTCGGACAGAGGGGTTCACCCCTCCACTTT.

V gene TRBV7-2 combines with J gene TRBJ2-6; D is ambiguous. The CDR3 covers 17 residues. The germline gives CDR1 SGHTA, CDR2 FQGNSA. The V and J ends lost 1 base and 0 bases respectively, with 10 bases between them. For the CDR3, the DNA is TGTGCCAGCAGCTTAGTTGGTGTGGACTCTGGGGCCAACGTCCTGACTTTC. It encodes CASSLVGVDSGANVLTF.

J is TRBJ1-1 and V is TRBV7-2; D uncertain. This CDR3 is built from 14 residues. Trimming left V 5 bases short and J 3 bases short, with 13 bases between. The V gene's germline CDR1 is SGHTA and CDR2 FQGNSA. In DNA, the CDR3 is TGTGCCAGCAGCCCACAACCGGGGTACACTGAAGCTTTCTTT. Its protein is CASSPQPGYTEAFF. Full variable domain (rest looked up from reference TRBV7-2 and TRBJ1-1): GAGVSQSPSNKVTEKGKDVELRCDPISGHTALYWYRQSLGQGLEFLIYFQGNSAPDKSGLPSDRFSAERTGGSVSTLTIQRTQQEDSAVYLCASSPQPGYTEAFFGQGTRLTVV.